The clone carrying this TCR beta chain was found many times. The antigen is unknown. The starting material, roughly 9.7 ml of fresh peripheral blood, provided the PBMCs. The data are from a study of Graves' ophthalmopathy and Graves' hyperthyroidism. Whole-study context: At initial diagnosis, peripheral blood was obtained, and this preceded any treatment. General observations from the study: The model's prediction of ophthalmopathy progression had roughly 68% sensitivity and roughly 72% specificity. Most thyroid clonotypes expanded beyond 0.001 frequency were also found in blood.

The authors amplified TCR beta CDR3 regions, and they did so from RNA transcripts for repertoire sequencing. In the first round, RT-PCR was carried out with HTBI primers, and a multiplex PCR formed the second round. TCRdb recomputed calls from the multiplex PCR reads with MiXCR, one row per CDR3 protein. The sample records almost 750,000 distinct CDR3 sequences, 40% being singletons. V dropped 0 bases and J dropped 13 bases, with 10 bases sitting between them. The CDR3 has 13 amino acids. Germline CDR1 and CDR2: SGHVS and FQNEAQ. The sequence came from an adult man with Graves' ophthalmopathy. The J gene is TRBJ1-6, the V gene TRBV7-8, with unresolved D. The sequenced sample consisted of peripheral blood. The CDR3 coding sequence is TGTGCCAGCAGCTTAGCACCCCCAGCGCCCCTCCACTTT. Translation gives CASSLAPPAPLHF.